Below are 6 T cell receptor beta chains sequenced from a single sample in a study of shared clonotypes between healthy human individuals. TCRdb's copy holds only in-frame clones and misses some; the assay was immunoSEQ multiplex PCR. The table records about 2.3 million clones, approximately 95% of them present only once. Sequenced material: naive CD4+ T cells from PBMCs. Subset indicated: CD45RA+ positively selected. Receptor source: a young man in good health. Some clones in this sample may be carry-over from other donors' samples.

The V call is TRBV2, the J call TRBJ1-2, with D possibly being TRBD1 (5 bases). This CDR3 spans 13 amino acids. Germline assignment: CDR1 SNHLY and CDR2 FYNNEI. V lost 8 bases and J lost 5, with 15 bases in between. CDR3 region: CASLRTGAYGYTF. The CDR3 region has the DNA TGTGCCAGCTTGAGAACAGGAGCTTATGGCTACACCTTC.

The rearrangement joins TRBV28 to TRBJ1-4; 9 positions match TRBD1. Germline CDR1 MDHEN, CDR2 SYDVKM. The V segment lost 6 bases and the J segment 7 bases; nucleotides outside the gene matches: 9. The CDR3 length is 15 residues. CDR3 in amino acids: CASSLAGTGREKLFF. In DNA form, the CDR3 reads TGTGCCAGCAGCTTAGCCGGGACAGGGCGTGAAAAACTGTTTTTT.

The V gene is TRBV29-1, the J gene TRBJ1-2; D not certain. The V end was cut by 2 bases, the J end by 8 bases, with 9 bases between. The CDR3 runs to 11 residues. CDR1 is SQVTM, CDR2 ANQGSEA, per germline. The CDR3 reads CSVEFAGGYTF. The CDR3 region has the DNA TGCAGCGTTGAATTCGCCGGGGGCTACACCTTC.

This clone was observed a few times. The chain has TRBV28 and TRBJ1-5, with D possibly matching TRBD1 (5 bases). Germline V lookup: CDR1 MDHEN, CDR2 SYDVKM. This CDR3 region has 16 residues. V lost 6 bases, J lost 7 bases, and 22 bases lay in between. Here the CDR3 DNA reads TGTGCCAGCAGCTTCCCGGGAGGGGCGGCGTGGCAGCCCCAGCATTTT. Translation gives CASSFPGGAAWQPQHF.

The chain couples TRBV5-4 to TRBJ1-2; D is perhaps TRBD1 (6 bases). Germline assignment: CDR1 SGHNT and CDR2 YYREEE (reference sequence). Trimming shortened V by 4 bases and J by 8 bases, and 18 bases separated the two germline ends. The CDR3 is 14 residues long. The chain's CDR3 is CASSPDRLPPGYTF. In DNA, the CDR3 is TGTGCCAGCAGCCCCGACAGGCTCCCCCCGGGCTACACCTTC.

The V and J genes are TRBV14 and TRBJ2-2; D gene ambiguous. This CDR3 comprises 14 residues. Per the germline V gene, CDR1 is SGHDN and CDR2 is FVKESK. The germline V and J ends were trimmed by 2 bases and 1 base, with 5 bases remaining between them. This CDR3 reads CASSQLLNTGELFF. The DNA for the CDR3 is TGTGCCAGCAGCCAACTCCTGAACACCGGGGAGCTGTTTTTT.